This T cell receptor beta chain comes out of a study of response to subunit inactivated influenza vaccine. Points from the study as a whole: T cells newly recruited by each seasonal influenza vaccination are few, the authors suggested.

CDR1 is MNHEY and CDR2 is SVGEGT in the germline V gene. V gave up 0 bases and J gave up 0 bases, with 21 bases separating them. This CDR3 is 20 amino acids long. Concerning this clonotype itself: The target antigen is unknown.

MiXCR was run by TCRdb on the RT-PCR reads, yielding one entry per CDR3 protein. The sample has 250,000 to 350,000 distinct CDR3 sequences, about 20% seen once. The rearrangement uses TRBV6-2 or TRBV6-3 and TRBJ2-4; D assignment may be TRBD1 or TRBD2 (6 bases each). Here the sequenced sample was PBMCs from blood, taken less than 22 months after vaccination. This clonotype was sampled from a man in his fifties or sixties who received an inactivated influenza vaccine. In DNA, the CDR3 is TGTGCCAGCAGTTACTCGAATGGCCGTGGGGGGCTTCTAGCCAAAAACATTCAGTACTTC. Residues: CASSYSNGRGGLLAKNIQYF.